This entry describes one T cell receptor (beta chain). Its antigen is not identified. This entry comes from a study of T-cell memory formation after mild COVID-19. Study-wide background: TCR clustering was largely donor specific.

Between the trimmed V and J ends, which lost 3 bases and 0 bases, there was a span of 10 bases. Germline CDR1 reads DFQATT; CDR2 reads SNEGSKA (reference sequence). The CDR3 is 14 residues long. Constant-segment primers served in 5'RACE that generated TCR alpha and TCR beta cDNA libraries bearing sample barcodes and UMIs. Each CDR3 protein is one row after TCRdb ran MiXCR on the 5' RACE reads. The sample contains under 550,000 distinct CDR3 sequences, approximately 18% of which appear only once. Overall study findings and caveats: Clones that shrank (day 15 to 85) were balanced CD4/CD8, whereas later expanders leaned CD4+. Mostly located in CM and EM were contracting CD4+ clones, with contracting CD8+ clones located in EMRA.

The sample taken for sequencing was PBMCs or a T cell subset sorted from them (not recorded which). This sequence originates from a man aged 18 to 30 who had mild COVID-19 (a few samples of this study predate the infection). Cell type and time point are not known. The chain employs TRBV20-1 and TRBJ2-3; tentatively, D is TRBD2 (6 bases). The CDR3 here is CSARIGRSTDTQYF. The CDR3 DNA is TGCAGTGCTAGGATCGGGAGAAGCACAGATACGCAGTATTTT.